These T cell receptor beta chains were read from a single sample in a study of T cell responses to AZD1222 COVID-19 vaccine. TCRdb's copy holds only in-frame clones and misses some; the assay was immunoSEQ multiplex PCR. The sample has about 150,000 clones, approximately 89% seen once; the top ten hold under 1.5%. Sample: peripheral blood, taken 28 days after the second AZD1222 dose. These receptor sequences come from an adult who received the AZD1222 COVID-19 vaccine. Each CDR3 is given with its conserved first and last residue. A D gene is named only where the DNA matches it firmly. Expanded clones get a size class; other rows say once, few or many, or leave the size out.

TRBD1	once	TRBV7-2	TRBJ2-7	CASSLVDFTGQDEQYF	TGTGCCAGCAGCTTAGTAGATTTTACGGGACAGGACGAGCAGTACTTC
TRBD1	NA	TRBV27	TRBJ2-1	CASRGDSLYNEQFF	TGTGCCAGCAGGGGGGACAGTCTATACAATGAGCAGTTCTTC
TRBD1	NA	TRBV5-4	TRBJ2-7	CASSPRRDRVFEQYF	TGTGCCAGCAGCCCCCGCCGGGACAGGGTCTTCGAGCAGTACTTC
NA	many	TRBV25-1	TRBJ1-2	CASSEPQGEFSYGYTF	TGTGCCAGCAGTGAGCCCCAGGGAGAGTTCAGCTATGGCTACACCTTC
NA	NA	TRBV4-1	TRBJ2-3	CASSQIAESTDTQYF	TGCGCCAGCAGCCAAATAGCGGAGAGCACAGATACGCAGTATTTT
TRBD2	once	TRBV7-7	TRBJ2-3	CASSLAGLAGRSTDTQYF	TGTGCCAGCAGCTTAGCGGGACTAGCGGGCCGTAGCACAGATACGCAGTATTTT
NA	NA	TRBV10-3	TRBJ1-2	CAISVQKANYGYTF	TGTGCCATCAGTGTACAGAAAGCTAACTATGGCTACACCTTC
NA	NA	TRBV15	TRBJ1-5	CATSRDGNQPQHF	TGTGCCACCAGCAGAGATGGCAATCAGCCCCAGCATTTT
NA	NA	TRBV7-2	TRBJ1-3	CASSLAPPASIYF	TGTGCCAGCAGCTTAGCGCCCCCTGCCAGCATATATTTT
TRBD2	NA	TRBV5-1	TRBJ2-3	CASSQALAGVTDTQYF	TGCGCCAGCAGCCAGGCACTAGCGGGAGTCACAGATACGCAGTATTTT
NA	NA	TRBV7-2	TRBJ2-3	CASSLDGGIGGADTQYF	TGTGCCAGCAGCTTAGATGGGGGTATAGGTGGCGCAGATACGCAGTATTTT
NA	NA	TRBV9	TRBJ1-4	CASSVTGTTNEKLFF	TGTGCCAGCAGCGTAACGGGCACAACTAATGAAAAACTGTTTTTT
TRBD2	NA	TRBV19	TRBJ2-7	CASSINSGTSAEQYF	TGTGCCAGTAGTATTAACTCCGGGACTAGCGCCGAGCAGTACTTC
NA	once	TRBV18	TRBJ1-6	CASSSISGRDNSPLHF	TGTGCCAGCTCTTCAATTTCGGGCAGGGATAATTCACCCCTCCACTTT
TRBD2	NA	TRBV7-8	TRBJ2-3	CASSFASGRAEDTQYF	TGTGCCAGCAGCTTTGCGAGCGGGAGGGCCGAAGATACGCAGTATTTT
NA	NA	TRBV11-2	TRBJ2-3	CASSLGILVSTDTQYF	TGTGCCAGCAGCTTAGGGATTCTAGTTTCCACAGATACGCAGTATTTT
NA	NA	TRBV7-3	TRBJ2-6	CASSLSRRVSGANVLTF	TGTGCCAGCAGCTTAAGTCGTCGGGTTTCTGGGGCCAACGTCCTGACTTTC
NA	NA	TRBV27	TRBJ1-1	CASSLKRSNTEAFF	TGTGCCAGCAGTTTAAAAAGGTCGAACACTGAAGCTTTCTTT
TRBD2	NA	TRBV18	TRBJ2-2	CASSPGTSGTGELFF	TGTGCCAGCTCACCAGGGACTAGCGGGACCGGGGAGCTGTTTTTT
NA	NA	TRBV28	TRBJ2-1	CASSLALGNEQFF	TGTGCCAGCAGTTTAGCACTGGGCAATGAGCAGTTCTTC
NA	NA	TRBV18	TRBJ2-3	CASSPGTDTQYF	TGTGCCAGCTCACCTGGCACAGATACGCAGTATTTT
TRBD1	NA	TRBV19	TRBJ2-2	CASSDAGGTGELFF	TGTGCCAGTAGCGATGCAGGGGGCACCGGGGAGCTGTTTTTT
NA	NA	TRBV21-1	TRBJ2-1	CASSAPIPTVPGQGAYEQFF	TGTGCCAGCAGCGCCCCCATACCCACCGTGCCGGGACAGGGGGCCTATGAGCAGTTCTTC
NA	NA	TRBV13	TRBJ2-1	CASSTERGNEQFF	TGTGCCAGCAGCACCGAGAGGGGTAATGAGCAGTTCTTC
NA	NA	TRBV9	TRBJ2-2	CAGSERNTGELFF	TGTGCCGGGTCAGAGCGAAACACCGGGGAGCTGTTTTTT